Presented here are 27 T cell receptor beta chains from one specimen sequenced in a study of beta chain features in type 1 diabetes. Overall study findings and caveats: Within each of all four CD4+ subsets, Type 1 diabetes patients had TCRB CDR3s that were moderately but significantly shorter.

Their target antigens are unknown. Reverse transcription of all isolated RNA meant that expressed TCRB transcripts were sequenced. Profiling relied on immunoSEQ multiplex PCR, and the TCRdb table lists in-frame clones only, not all of them. Of hundreds of thousands of clones listed, roughly 12% were seen once; the top ten hold about 0.01%. The source material was naive CD4+ T cells from blood. Receptor source: a woman aged 18-29 years with type 1 diabetes.

The chain uses TRBV11-2 and TRBJ2-7; possibly TRBD1 for D (6 bases). From germline, CDR1 is SGHAT and CDR2 FQNNGV. The CDR3 covers 17 residues. Deletions cut 4 bases from V and 2 bases from J, with 21 bases between. The CDR3 bases are TGTGCCAGCAGCTCCATTAGGGGGACACGTTCTACCTACGAGCAGTACTTC. It codes for CASSSIRGTRSTYEQYF. The complete variable domain, with remaining parts taken from reference TRBV11-2 and TRBJ2-7, reads EAGVAQSPRYKIIEKRQSVAFWCNPISGHATLYWYQQILGQGPKLLIQFQNNGVVDDSQLPKDRFSAERLKGVDSTLKIQPAKLEDSAVYLCASSSIRGTRSTYEQYFGPGTRLTVT.

The chain has TRBV7-2 and TRBJ2-5; 7 bases are a match to TRBD1. The trim removed 5 bases at V and 4 bases at J, leaving 7 bases unmatched. This CDR3 has 14 residues. Germline V gene sequence: CDR1 SGHTA, CDR2 FQGNSA. In DNA form, the CDR3 reads TGTGCCAGCAGCAAAAACACAGGGGTAGAGACCCAGTACTTC. This translates into CASSKNTGVETQYF.

The chain employs TRBV15 and TRBJ2-1; D possibly corresponds to TRBD2 (5 bases). The ends were cut back, 0 bases at V and 4 bases at J, with 13 bases in the middle. CDR3 size: 16 residues. The germline V gene has CDR1 LNHNV and CDR2 YYDKDF (reference sequence). Here the CDR3 reads CATSRDGPDSYNEQFF. CDR3 sequence (DNA): TGTGCCACCAGCAGAGATGGACCGGACTCGTACAATGAGCAGTTCTTC.

This chain joins TRBV6-5 and TRBJ1-1; 7 bases are shared with TRBD1. CDR1 is MNHEY and CDR2 is SVGAGI in the germline V gene. With 5 bases clipped from V and 1 base from J, the junction kept 4 bases outside the gene matches. This CDR3 comprises 14 residues. CDR3 sequence (DNA): TGTGCCAGCAGTACACGGACAGGGAACACTGAAGCTTTCTTT. Translating gives CASSTRTGNTEAFF.

J is TRBJ2-1 and V is TRBV7-9, with 7 nucleotides matching TRBD2. Trimming removed 1 base from V and 9 bases from J; junction bases left unmatched: 3. The CDR3 sequence is 13 residues long. CDR1 and CDR2 (germline): SEHNR, FQNEAQ (reference sequence). This chain's CDR3 is CASSLGLAVEQFF. As DNA, the CDR3 is TGTGCCAGCAGCTTAGGACTAGCAGTTGAGCAGTTCTTC. Drawing the rest from reference TRBV7-9 and TRBJ2-1, the complete variable domain is DTGVSQNPRHKITKRGQNVTFRCDPISEHNRLYWYRQTLGQGPEFLTYFQNEAQLEKSRLLSDRFSAERPKGSFSTLEIQRTEQGDSAMYLCASSLGLAVEQFFGPGTRLTVL.

The rearrangement uses TRBV14 and TRBJ2-7; 15 nucleotides line up with TRBD2. The V gene's germline CDR1 is SGHDN and CDR2 FVKESK. CDR3 size: 22 residues. Losses at the gene ends were 4 bases for V and 0 bases for J; bases not matched to a gene: 19. The CDR3 DNA reads TGTGCCAGCAGCCTTAGATCGAAGTTCCCGGGACTAGCGGGAGGTGACTCCTACGAGCAGTACTTC. This sequence encodes CASSLRSKFPGLAGGDSYEQYF.

This clone was observed a handful of times. This chain uses TRBV10-3 with TRBJ1-4, with a possible D match to TRBD1 (5 bases). CDR1 is ENHRY, CDR2 SYGVKD, per germline. The CDR3 has 14 amino acids. V was clipped by 4 bases and J by 3 bases, with 9 bases between them. The CDR3 DNA reads TGTGCCATCAGTGTGGAGGGGCCTAATGAAAAACTGTTTTTT. Residues: CAISVEGPNEKLFF.

This clone was counted between two and nine times. The chain recombines TRBV29-1 with TRBJ2-7; TRBD1 matches at 7 bases. Germline CDR1 is SQVTM and CDR2 is ANQGSEA. The CDR3 is 12 amino acids. Unmatched junction bases numbered 6, after V lost 7 bases and J lost 3 bases. The CDR3 is CSGGDRDYEQYF. The DNA for the CDR3 is TGCAGCGGGGGAGACAGGGACTACGAGCAGTACTTC.

The table lists this clone with a few counts. The chain joins TRBV28 to TRBJ2-3; D gene uncertain. V lost 8 bases, J lost 5 bases, and 11 bases lay in between. Germline assignment: CDR1 MDHEN and CDR2 SYDVKM. The CDR3 runs to 12 residues. The CDR3 reads CASLLKGDTQYF. CDR3 nucleotides: TGTGCCAGCTTACTAAAAGGAGATACGCAGTATTTT.

In this sample, this clone turned up a few times. V is TRBV19 and J is TRBJ2-1, with a tentative D call TRBD2 (5 bases). The CDR3 loop spans 16 amino acids. V was shortened by 8 bases and J by 0 bases, with 17 bases between the two germline ends. The germline CDR1 and CDR2 sequences are LNHDA and SQIVND (reference sequence). This CDR3 is CASDAGSPRSYNEQFF. The CDR3 nucleotides are TGTGCCAGTGATGCGGGCTCCCCTCGCTCCTACAATGAGCAGTTCTTC.

This clone was detected a few times. The chain uses TRBV19 and TRBJ1-6; 7 bases match TRBD1. V dropped 5 bases and J dropped 7; count of bases not matched to a gene: 5. This CDR3 is 14 amino acids long. The germline V gene has CDR1 LNHDA and CDR2 SQIVND (reference sequence). CDR3 sequence reads: CASSWRQGNSPLHF. CDR3 nucleotides: TGTGCCAGTAGTTGGAGACAGGGAAATTCACCCCTCCACTTT.

This clone was observed a few times. The J gene is TRBJ1-5, the V gene TRBV7-9, with D possibly TRBD1 on 5 matching bases. The CDR3 contains 12 residues. Germline assignment: CDR1 SEHNR and CDR2 FQNEAQ (reference sequence). V lost 5 bases and J 5 bases, leaving 7 bases between the germline ends. The DNA for the CDR3 is TGTGCCAGCAGCGGGGGGGATCAGCCCCAGCATTTT. The encoded protein is CASSGGDQPQHF.

The chain couples TRBV11-2 to TRBJ2-7, with a tentative D call TRBD2 (6 bases). The CDR3 loop spans 15 amino acids. Germline CDR1 and CDR2: SGHAT and FQNNGV. V was pared by 5 bases and J by 4 bases, with 18 bases between. CDR3 in amino acids: CASSHSGGAPYEQYF. Here the CDR3 DNA reads TGTGCCAGCAGCCATTCTGGCGGGGCGCCTTACGAGCAGTACTTC.

This clone was counted between two and nine times. V is TRBV7-2 and J is TRBJ2-5, with 11 bases lining up with TRBD2. The CDR3 totals 15 residues. Germline lookup yields CDR1 SGHTA and CDR2 FQGNSA. V lost 4 bases, J lost 8 bases, and 9 bases stayed unmatched. This CDR3 reads CASSSPTSGGPTQYF. CDR3 nucleotide sequence: TGTGCCAGCAGCTCCCCAACTAGCGGGGGCCCAACCCAGTACTTC.

V usage is TRBV28 and J usage is TRBJ1-5; 11 bases map to TRBD1. CDR1 and CDR2 from the germline V gene are MDHEN and SYDVKM. With V trimmed by 8 bases and J by 5 bases, 11 bases remained unmatched. CDR3 length: 16 residues. This chain's CDR3 is CASGLRTGGAYQPQHF. The DNA of the CDR3 is TGTGCCAGCGGGCTTCGGACAGGGGGCGCTTATCAGCCCCAGCATTTT.

V usage is TRBV4-3 and J usage is TRBJ2-4; tentatively, D is TRBD2 (5 bases). The germline V gene has CDR1 LGHNA and CDR2 YSLEER. The V end was cut by 0 bases, the J end by 3 bases, with 9 bases between. The CDR3 contains 15 residues. The CDR3 sequence: CASSQDMGSKNIQYF. Here the CDR3 DNA reads TGCGCCAGCAGCCAAGATATGGGGAGCAAAAACATTCAGTACTTC.

V usage is TRBV27 and J usage is TRBJ1-6, with 9 bases aligning to TRBD1. The CDR3 is made up of 13 amino acids. CDR1 is MNHEY and CDR2 is SMNVEV in the germline V gene (reference sequence). The V segment lost 6 bases and the J segment 9 bases; nucleotides outside the gene matches: 3. As DNA, the CDR3 is TGTGCCAGCAGACAGGGGGCAGGTTCACCCCTCCACTTT. This codes for CASRQGAGSPLHF.

The chain joins TRBV28 to TRBJ1-2, with TRBD1 matching over 7 bases. From germline, CDR1 is MDHEN and CDR2 SYDVKM. After removal of 4 bases from V and 4 bases from J, the junction contained 0 bases not matched to a gene. The CDR3 extends over 12 amino acids. CDR3 sequence: CASSWDSYGYTF. DNA of the CDR3: TGTGCCAGCAGTTGGGACAGCTATGGCTACACCTTC.

The chain uses TRBV13 and TRBJ2-7; 14 bases align to TRBD2. The germline CDR1 and CDR2 sequences are PRHDT and FYEKMQ (reference sequence). J lost 3 bases, V lost 6 bases, and 1 base had no gene match. The CDR3 length is 14 residues. The CDR3 reads CASRTSGRDYEQYF. As DNA, the CDR3 is TGTGCCAGCAGGACTAGCGGGAGGGACTACGAGCAGTACTTC. The full variable domain, its missing parts supplied by reference TRBV13 and TRBJ2-7, is AAGVIQSPRHLIKEKRETATLKCYPIPRHDTVYWYQQGPGQDPQFLISFYEKMQSDKGSIPDRFSAQQFSDYHSELNMSSLELGDSALYFCASRTSGRDYEQYFGPGTRLTVT.

This clone has just a few counts. The rearrangement joins TRBV5-4 to TRBJ2-7; 10 bases match TRBD2. CDR1 and CDR2 (germline): SGHNT, YYREEE (reference sequence). The CDR3 length is 15 residues. V dropped 4 bases and J dropped 5; count of bases not matched to a gene: 9. CDR3 in amino acids: CASSRPSGRSHEQYF. The DNA of the CDR3 is TGTGCCAGCAGCCGCCCTAGCGGGAGATCCCACGAGCAGTACTTC.

This clone was seen a few times. V usage is TRBV28 and J usage is TRBJ2-3; a possible D gene is TRBD2 (6 bases). V lost 1 base to trimming and J lost 1 base, with 15 bases between them. This CDR3 spans 17 amino acids. Germline assignment: CDR1 MDHEN and CDR2 SYDVKM. For the CDR3, the DNA is TGTGCCAGCAGTTTATACGCTTCGGCTAGCGGCACAGATACGCAGTATTTT. Translated, it gives CASSLYASASGTDTQYF. The full variable domain, rest sourced from reference TRBV28 and TRBJ2-3, is DVKVTQSSRYLVKRTGEKVFLECVQDMDHENMFWYRQDPGLGLRLIYFSYDVKMKEKGDIPEGYSVSREKKERFSLILESASTNQTSMYLCASSLYASASGTDTQYFGPGTRLTVL.

Only a few counts were recorded for this clone. The chain links TRBV6-1 to TRBJ1-5; D is possibly TRBD1 (6 bases). The V gene lost 4 bases and the J gene lost 5 bases, with 9 bases spanning the gap. Germline values: CDR1 MNHNS, CDR2 SASEGT. The CDR3 loop spans 13 amino acids. CDR3 nucleotide sequence: TGTGCCAGCAGTGTACAGGGCGATCAGCCCCAGCATTTT. Translation: CASSVQGDQPQHF.

The CDR3 region is CASSQDRWAPYGYTF. The CDR3 DNA follows: TGCGCCAGCAGCCAAGACAGATGGGCCCCCTATGGCTACACCTTC. The gene calls are TRBV4-3 and TRBJ1-2, with D unclear. Germline V gives CDR1 LGHNA, CDR2 YSLEER. V dropped 0 bases and J dropped 4 bases, with 12 bases sitting between them. The CDR3 spans 15 residues.

The chain is built from TRBV25-1 and TRBJ1-1, with TRBD1 as a possible D gene (6 bases). In germline, CDR1 is MGHDK, CDR2 SYGVNS. CDR3 length equals 11 residues. V was trimmed by 7 bases and J by 10 bases, leaving 13 bases between them. CDR3: CASTGQNRAFF. The CDR3 DNA is TGTGCCAGCACTGGACAGAACAGAGCTTTCTTT.

The rearrangement joins TRBV19 to TRBJ1-5, with 9 bases lining up with TRBD1. There are 15 residues in the CDR3. In germline, CDR1 is LNHDA, CDR2 SQIVND (reference sequence). Trimming took 6 bases from V and 3 from J; bases not matched to a gene: 6. The CDR3 DNA reads TGTGCCAGTAGCTCAACAGGGGGCAACAATCAGCCCCAGCATTTT. Protein sequence: CASSSTGGNNQPQHF. Complete variable domain (other parts from reference TRBV19 and TRBJ1-5): DGGITQSPKYLFRKEGQNVTLSCEQNLNHDAMYWYRQDPGQGLRLIYYSQIVNDFQKGDIAEGYSVSREKKESFPLTVTSAQKNPTAFYLCASSSTGGNNQPQHFGDGTRLSIL.

The gene calls are TRBV23-1 and TRBJ2-6; D not resolved. TRBV23-1 is identified as an open reading frame with a role that is uncertain. This CDR3 is built from 13 residues. The V and J ends lost 4 bases and 4 bases respectively, with 5 bases between them. The CDR3 region is CASSRQGANVLTF. The CDR3 coding sequence is TGCGCCAGCAGTCGGCAAGGGGCCAACGTCCTGACTTTC.

V is TRBV19 and J is TRBJ2-7, with D perhaps TRBD2 (6 bases). The CDR3 consists of 14 residues. Germline-derived CDR1 and CDR2 are LNHDA and SQIVND (reference sequence). V lost 8 bases, J lost 2 bases, and 16 bases lay in between. This chain's CDR3 is CASSRRVPTYEQYF. CDR3 nucleotide sequence: TGTGCCAGTTCCCGGAGGGTACCGACCTACGAGCAGTACTTC.